This TCR beta chain originates from a study of blood T cell repertoires in COVID-19 (TCRdb year 2020). Some background on the complete study: Collaborator samples came from the United States, Italy and Spain and covered acute and convalescent phases of COVID-19. The material from the prospective study consisted of cDNA or gDNA derived from T cells, B-cell-depleted T cells, or PBMCs. Subjects who had been exposed to COVID-19, were actively infected with it, or had recovered from it provided the deeply sampled blood TCRbeta repertoires that made up the dataset. The repertoires were released in a freely available public database meant as a resource for research on the immune response to SARS-CoV-2. Samples were obtained from the ongoing ImmuneRACE study (first 160 participants) and from 1,254 subjects provided by 6 global collaborators. The sample metadata nearly always contained a de-identified subject ID, COVID-19 status, age in years and sex. Where available, HLA class I and class II types were taken from metadata supplied by the sample provider and were not determined by assay-based typing.

The CDR3 numbers 13 residues from cysteine through phenylalanine. The kept DNA is CDR3 alone, 39 bases in frame from the first base. Unmatched junction bases come to 0, with V trimmed by 1 base and J by 3 bases. CDR1 is given as SGHNT and CDR2 as YYREEE, both from the germline V gene (reference sequence). To note about this clone: Its specific antigen is unknown. Qualities for individual bases were not recorded, and no much larger clone is one base off.

The investigation overall reported the following: Clinical and demographic metadata were provided uncurated, with the amount varying by source and participant.

In the prospective study, participants were about 18 to 89 years old, resided in 24 geographic areas of the United States, and were enrolled through a virtual design. In the prospective study, cohorts were assigned on the basis of participant-reported clinical history obtained from a screening survey and a study questionnaire. In the prospective study, mobile phlebotomists collected whole blood, serum and a nasopharyngeal or oropharyngeal swab from each participant. Over a roughly two-month period, participants in the prospective study had the option of providing additional blood draws and questionnaires. Before DNA extraction, prospective study blood samples were shipped either frozen or at room temperature. TCRbeta CDR3 regions were amplified from genomic DNA using the immunoSEQ Assay, a bias-controlled multiplex PCR. Under the source paper's analysis protocol: The number of nucleated cells in each sample was estimated from the amplification of reference gene primers within the assay. To quantify the absolute abundance of each unique TCRbeta CDR3 rearrangement, sequence reads were collapsed and filtered. For each sample, productive Simpson clonality was calculated as the square root of Simpson's diversity index across productive rearrangements. TCRdb retrieved this table from immuneACCESS and kept in-frame rearrangements only. Not all clones are present; in checked studies, unresolved V genes account for under half, and no reason is known for the remainder. D and trimming were read from the DNA, whereas the V and J calls and clone size are those reported in that table. This sample gives 200,000 or so clones in total; approximately 80% of them show up just once. 7% to 8.5% of the sample rests with the top ten.

The TCR sequence derives from a woman aged 40 to 50 with acute COVID-19. The sample taken for sequencing was PBMCs or T cells enriched from blood (not recorded which). The chain is made from TRBV5-4 and TRBJ1-2, and 7 junction bases match TRBD1. The CDR3 sequence is CASSLTGDYGYTF. The nucleotide sequence is TGTGCCAGCAGCTTGACAGGGGACTATGGCTACACCTTC.